This T cell receptor beta chain was captured in a study of T cell repertoires in ileal Crohn's disease. Sequencing used immunoSEQ multiplex PCR; TCRdb keeps in-frame clones, though not all of them. The profile shows about 62,000 clones, roughly 89% of them singletons. CDR1 and CDR2 (germline): SGDLS, YYNGEE. The CDR3 loop spans 15 amino acids. V dropped 0 bases and J dropped 1 base, with 10 bases sitting between them. Specified time point: neoterminal ileum biopsy at postoperative endoscopy, about 6 months after surgery. Included were adult ileal or ileocolonic Crohn's patients indicated for ileocolonic resection. A remark on this clone: Its antigen is unidentified.

Whole-study results and caveats: High-frequency clones were more common in sorted CD8 than CD4 cells.

The V call is TRBV9, the J call TRBJ1-1, with D hard to call. The clonotype comes from an adult with Crohn's disease. Sequenced sample: ileal tissue. CDR3 region: CASSVGLDRNTEAFF. DNA for the CDR3: TGTGCCAGCAGCGTAGGACTCGACCGGAACACTGAAGCTTTCTTT.